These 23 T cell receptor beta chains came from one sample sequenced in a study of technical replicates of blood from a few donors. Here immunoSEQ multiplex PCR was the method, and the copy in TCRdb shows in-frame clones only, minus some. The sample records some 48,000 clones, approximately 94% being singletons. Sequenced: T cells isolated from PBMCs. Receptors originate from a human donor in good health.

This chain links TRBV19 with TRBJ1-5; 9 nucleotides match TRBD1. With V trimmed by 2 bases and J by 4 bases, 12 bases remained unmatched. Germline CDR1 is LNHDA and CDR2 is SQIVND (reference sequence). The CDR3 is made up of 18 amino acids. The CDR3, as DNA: TGTGCCAGTAGTATAAAGGGGACAGGGCTAGTCTTGAATCAGCCCCAGCATTTT. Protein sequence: CASSIKGTGLVLNQPQHF.

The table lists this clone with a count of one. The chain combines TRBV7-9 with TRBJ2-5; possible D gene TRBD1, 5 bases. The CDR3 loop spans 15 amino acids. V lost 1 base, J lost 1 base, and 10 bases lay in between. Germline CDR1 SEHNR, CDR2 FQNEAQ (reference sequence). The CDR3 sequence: CASSLGGPSQETQYF. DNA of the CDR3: TGTGCCAGCAGCTTAGGGGGCCCCAGCCAAGAGACCCAGTACTTC.

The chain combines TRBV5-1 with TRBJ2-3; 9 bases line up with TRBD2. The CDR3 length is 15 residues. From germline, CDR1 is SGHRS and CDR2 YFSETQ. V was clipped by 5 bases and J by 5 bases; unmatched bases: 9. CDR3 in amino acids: CASRGTSPGRDTQYF. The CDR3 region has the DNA TGCGCCAGCAGGGGGACTAGCCCGGGGAGAGATACGCAGTATTTT.

CDR3 protein: CASSGTAQETQYF. DNA of the CDR3: TGTGCCAGCAGCGGGACAGCACAAGAGACCCAGTACTTC. The chain joins TRBV13 to TRBJ2-5; TRBD1 aligns across 7 bases. This CDR3 is built from 13 residues. The ends lost 5 bases at V and 2 bases at J; junction bases unmatched: 2. In germline, CDR1 is PRHDT, CDR2 FYEKMQ (reference sequence). The complete variable domain, with remaining parts taken from reference TRBV13 and TRBJ2-5, reads AAGVIQSPRHLIKEKRETATLKCYPIPRHDTVYWYQQGPGQDPQFLISFYEKMQSDKGSIPDRFSAQQFSDYHSELNMSSLELGDSALYFCASSGTAQETQYFGPGTRLLVL.

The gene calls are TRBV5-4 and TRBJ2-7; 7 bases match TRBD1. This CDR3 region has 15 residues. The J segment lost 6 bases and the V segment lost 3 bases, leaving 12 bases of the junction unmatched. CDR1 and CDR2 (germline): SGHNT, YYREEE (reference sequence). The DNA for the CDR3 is TGTGCCAGCAGCTCGGAGGCCGGGACAGAGATCGAGCAGTACTTC. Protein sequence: CASSSEAGTEIEQYF.

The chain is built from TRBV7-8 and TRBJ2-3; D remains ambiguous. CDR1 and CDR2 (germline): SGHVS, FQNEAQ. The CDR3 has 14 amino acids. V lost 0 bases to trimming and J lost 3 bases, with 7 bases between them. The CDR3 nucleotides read TGTGCCAGCAGCTTAGCTGGCCAGACAGATACGCAGTATTTT. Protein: CASSLAGQTDTQYF. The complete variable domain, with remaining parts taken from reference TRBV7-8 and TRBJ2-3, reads GAGVSQSPRYKVAKRGQDVALRCDPISGHVSLFWYQQALGQGPEFLTYFQNEAQLDKSGLPSDRFFAERPEGSVSTLKIQRTQQEDSAVYLCASSLAGQTDTQYFGPGTRLTVL.

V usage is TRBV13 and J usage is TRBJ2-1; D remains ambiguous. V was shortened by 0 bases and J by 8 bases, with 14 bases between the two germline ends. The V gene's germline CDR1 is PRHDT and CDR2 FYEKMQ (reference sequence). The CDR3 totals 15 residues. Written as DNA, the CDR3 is TGTGCCAGCAGCTTAGGGACAAAGGTTGGCGATGAGCAGTTCTTC. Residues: CASSLGTKVGDEQFF. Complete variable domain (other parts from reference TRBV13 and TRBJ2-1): AAGVIQSPRHLIKEKRETATLKCYPIPRHDTVYWYQQGPGQDPQFLISFYEKMQSDKGSIPDRFSAQQFSDYHSELNMSSLELGDSALYFCASSLGTKVGDEQFFGPGTRLTVL.

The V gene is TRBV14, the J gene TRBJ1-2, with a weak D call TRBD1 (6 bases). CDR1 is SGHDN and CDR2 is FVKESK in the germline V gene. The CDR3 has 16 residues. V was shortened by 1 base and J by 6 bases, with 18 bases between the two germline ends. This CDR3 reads CASSQGEQGRIDGYTF. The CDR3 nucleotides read TGTGCCAGCAGCCAAGGAGAACAGGGTAGGATTGATGGCTACACCTTC.

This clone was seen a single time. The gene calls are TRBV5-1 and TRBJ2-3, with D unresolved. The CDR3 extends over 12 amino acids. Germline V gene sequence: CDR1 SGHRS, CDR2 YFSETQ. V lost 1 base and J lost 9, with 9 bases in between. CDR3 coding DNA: TGCGCCAGCAGCTTGAGCCTAGGAACGCAGTATTTT. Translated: CASSLSLGTQYF.

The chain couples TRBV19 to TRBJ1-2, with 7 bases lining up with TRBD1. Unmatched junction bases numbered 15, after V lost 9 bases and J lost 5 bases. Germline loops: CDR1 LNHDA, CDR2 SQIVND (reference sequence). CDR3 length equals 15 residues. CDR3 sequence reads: CASQPVQGGLYGYTF. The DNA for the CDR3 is TGTGCCAGCCAACCCGTCCAGGGGGGCCTTTATGGCTACACCTTC.

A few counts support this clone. CDR3 DNA: TGTGCCAGCAGCCCTAGCGGGGGCTACGAGCAGTACTTC. Encoded protein: CASSPSGGYEQYF. The chain recombines TRBV7-2 with TRBJ2-7; 10 bases are shared with TRBD2. The CDR3 runs 13 residues. Germline loops: CDR1 SGHTA, CDR2 FQGNSA. V shed 5 bases and J 3 bases; nucleotides not matched to a gene: 1.

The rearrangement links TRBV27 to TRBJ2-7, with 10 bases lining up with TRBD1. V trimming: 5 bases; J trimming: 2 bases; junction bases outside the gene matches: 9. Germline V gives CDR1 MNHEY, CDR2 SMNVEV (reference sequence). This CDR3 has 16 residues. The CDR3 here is CASSAGDRGATYEQYF. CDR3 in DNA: TGTGCCAGCAGTGCAGGGGACAGGGGAGCTACCTACGAGCAGTACTTC.

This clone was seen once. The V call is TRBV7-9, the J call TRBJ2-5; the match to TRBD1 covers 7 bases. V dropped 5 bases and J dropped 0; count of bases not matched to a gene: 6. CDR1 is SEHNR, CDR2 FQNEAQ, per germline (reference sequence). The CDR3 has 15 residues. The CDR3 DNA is TGTGCCAGCAGCCGCCTGACAGGGTACCAAGAGACCCAGTACTTC. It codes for CASSRLTGYQETQYF.

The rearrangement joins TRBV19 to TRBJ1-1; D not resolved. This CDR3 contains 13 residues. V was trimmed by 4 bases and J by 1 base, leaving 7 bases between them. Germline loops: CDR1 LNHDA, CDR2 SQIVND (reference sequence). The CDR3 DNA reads TGTGCCAGTAGTACAACATGGAACACTGAAGCTTTCTTT. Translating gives CASSTTWNTEAFF.

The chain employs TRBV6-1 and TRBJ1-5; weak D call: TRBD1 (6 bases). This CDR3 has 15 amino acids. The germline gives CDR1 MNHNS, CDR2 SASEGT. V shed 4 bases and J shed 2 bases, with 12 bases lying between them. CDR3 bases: TGTGCCAGCAGTGCCCGGGACATAGGCAATCAGCCCCAGCATTTT. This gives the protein CASSARDIGNQPQHF.

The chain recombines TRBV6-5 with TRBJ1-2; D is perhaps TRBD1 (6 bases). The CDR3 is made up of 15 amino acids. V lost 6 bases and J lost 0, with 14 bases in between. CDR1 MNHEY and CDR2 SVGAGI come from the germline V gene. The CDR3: CASRTPGGPNYGYTF. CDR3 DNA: TGTGCCAGCAGGACTCCCGGGGGGCCTAACTATGGCTACACCTTC.

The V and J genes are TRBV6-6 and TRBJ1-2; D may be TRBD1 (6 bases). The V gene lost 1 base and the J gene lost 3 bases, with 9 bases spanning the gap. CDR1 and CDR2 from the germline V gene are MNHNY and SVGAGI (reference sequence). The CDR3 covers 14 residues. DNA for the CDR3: TGTGCCAGCAGTTACTGGGGGCTGGACTATGGCTACACCTTC. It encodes CASSYWGLDYGYTF.

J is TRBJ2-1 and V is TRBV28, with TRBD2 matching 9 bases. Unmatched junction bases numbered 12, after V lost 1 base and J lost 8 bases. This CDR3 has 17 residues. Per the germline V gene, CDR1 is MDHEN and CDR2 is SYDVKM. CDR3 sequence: CASSLLGGTSFNDEQFF. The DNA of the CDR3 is TGTGCCAGCAGTTTATTGGGTGGGACTAGCTTTAACGATGAGCAGTTCTTC.

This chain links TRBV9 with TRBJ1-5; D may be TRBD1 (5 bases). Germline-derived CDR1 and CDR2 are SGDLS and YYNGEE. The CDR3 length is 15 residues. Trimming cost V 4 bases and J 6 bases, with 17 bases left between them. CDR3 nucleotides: TGTGCCAGCAGCCTTAGCGGGGGGGGAAGTCAGCCCCAGCATTTT. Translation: CASSLSGGGSQPQHF. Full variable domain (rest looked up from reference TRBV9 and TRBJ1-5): DSGVTQTPKHLITATGQRVTLRCSPRSGDLSVYWYQQSLDQGLQFLIQYYNGEERAKGNILERFSAQQFPDLHSELNLSSLELGDSALYFCASSLSGGGSQPQHFGDGTRLSIL.

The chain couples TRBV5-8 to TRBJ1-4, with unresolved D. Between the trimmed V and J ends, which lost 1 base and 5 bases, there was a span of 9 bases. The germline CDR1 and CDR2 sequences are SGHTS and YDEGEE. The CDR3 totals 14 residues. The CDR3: CASSLRQINEKLFF. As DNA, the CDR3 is TGTGCCAGCAGCTTGCGTCAGATAAATGAAAAACTGTTTTTT.

The CDR3 sequence is CASSEYRSNNQPQHF. Here the CDR3 DNA reads TGTGCCAGCAGTGAATACAGGAGTAACAATCAGCCCCAGCATTTT. The chain couples TRBV6-1 to TRBJ1-5, with D maybe TRBD1 (5 bases). CDR3 size: 15 residues. The V gene lost 2 bases and the J gene lost 3 bases, with 11 bases spanning the gap. Germline V gives CDR1 MNHNS, CDR2 SASEGT.

CDR3 nucleotides: TGTGCCAGCAGCTTGGCCGGGGGGTTCTCCTACGAGCAGTACTTC. The encoded protein is CASSLAGGFSYEQYF. The chain recombines TRBV5-6 with TRBJ2-7; 7 bases line up with TRBD2. The CDR3 is made up of 15 amino acids. The J segment lost 0 bases and the V segment lost 0 bases, leaving 3 bases of the junction unmatched. Per germline, CDR1 SGHDT and CDR2 YYEEEE.

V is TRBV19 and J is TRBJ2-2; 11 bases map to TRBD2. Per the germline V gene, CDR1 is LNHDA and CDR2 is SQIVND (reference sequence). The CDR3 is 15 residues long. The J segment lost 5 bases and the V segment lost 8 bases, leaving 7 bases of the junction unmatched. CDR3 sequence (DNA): TGTGCCAGTCACACTAGCGGGAGTCAAACCGGGGAGCTGTTTTTT. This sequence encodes CASHTSGSQTGELFF. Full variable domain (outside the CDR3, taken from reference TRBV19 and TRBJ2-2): DGGITQSPKYLFRKEGQNVTLSCEQNLNHDAMYWYRQDPGQGLRLIYYSQIVNDFQKGDIAEGYSVSREKKESFPLTVTSAQKNPTAFYLCASHTSGSQTGELFFGEGSRLTVL.